The T cell receptor beta chain described here comes from a study of regulatory T cells in long-lasting Graves disease. Study observations and caveats: Peripheral blood was the sole material, not thyroid tissue.

The time point is: newly diagnosed GD, antithyroid drugs for less than 3 months. From PBMCs, RNA was extracted and then used to make the TCR library. Building the TCR beta libraries relied on iRepertoire HTBI primers, and CDR3 regions underwent Arm-PCR. TCRdb ran MiXCR on the multiplex PCR reads and lists one entry per CDR3 protein. In the table there are about 440,000 distinct CDR3 sequences, less than 20% of which are singletons. This clonotype occurred many times. The antigen remains unidentified. The length of the CDR3 is 15 residues. The germline CDR1 and CDR2 sequences are SGHAT and FQNNGV. Between the trimmed V and J ends, which lost 0 bases and 7 bases, there was a span of 13 bases. These data were also filed under a second study, of T cells in Graves' hyperthyroidism and ophthalmopathy.

This TCR derives from a woman between 18 and 29 years old with Graves disease. The chain has TRBV11-2 and TRBJ2-1; D is ambiguous. Sample: peripheral blood mononuclear cells (PBMCs), taken at new diagnosis, from a patient treated with antithyroid drugs. The CDR3 sequence: CASSLDPGRWNEQFF. The CDR3 nucleotides are TGTGCCAGCAGCTTAGATCCCGGACGATGGAATGAGCAGTTCTTC.